The clone carrying this T cell receptor beta chain has at least ten counts. This sample stems from a study of early T cells in non-severe SARS-CoV-2 infection. This CDR3 region has 15 residues. Germline CDR1 and CDR2: DFQATT and SNEGSKA (reference sequence). Trimming pared 3 bases from V and 2 bases from J, leaving 17 bases between. Researchers attached unique molecular identifiers to individual cDNA molecules. TCRdb processed the 5' RACE reads anew with MiXCR; each CDR3 protein has one entry. Found here are tens of thousands of distinct CDR3 sequences, approximately 6.1% of them singletons; the top ten hold approximately 3.6%.

V and J are TRBV20-1 and TRBJ2-7; D perhaps matches TRBD2 (6 bases). This receptor was taken from an adult who was a healthcare worker with PCR-confirmed SARS-CoV-2 infection or an uninfected control (not recorded which). The material sequenced was whole blood, taken at baseline. The CDR3 loop is CSASNNLGLTYEQYF. In nucleotides, the CDR3 is TGCAGTGCTAGTAATAACCTGGGACTCACCTACGAGCAGTACTTC.